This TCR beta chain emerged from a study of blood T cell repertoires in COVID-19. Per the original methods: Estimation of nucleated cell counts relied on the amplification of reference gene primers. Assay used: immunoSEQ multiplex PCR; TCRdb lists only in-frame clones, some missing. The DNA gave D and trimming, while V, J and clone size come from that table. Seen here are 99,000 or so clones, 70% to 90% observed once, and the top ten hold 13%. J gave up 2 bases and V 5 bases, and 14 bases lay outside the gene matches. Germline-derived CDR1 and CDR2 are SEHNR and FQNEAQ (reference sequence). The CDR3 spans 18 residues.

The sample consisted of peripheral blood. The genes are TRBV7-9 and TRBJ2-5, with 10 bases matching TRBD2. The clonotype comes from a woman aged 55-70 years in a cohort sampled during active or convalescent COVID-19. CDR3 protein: CASSLRRLAGGRQETQYF. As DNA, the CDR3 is TGTGCCAGCAGCCTCAGAAGGTTAGCGGGGGGCCGTCAAGAGACCCAGTACTTC.